What follows is one T cell receptor (beta chain) and its context. TCRdb independently ran MiXCR on the 5' RACE reads; one entry per CDR3 protein. The table shows 35,000 to 50,000 distinct CDR3 sequences, with roughly 30% occurring only once. This sequence originates from a female donor with breast cancer. The source material was tumor-infiltrating memory CD4+ T cells sorted from the breast tumor. Subset defined: memory CD4+ T cells, CD4+CD45RO+CD25-.

The CDR3: CASSVGTGNTGELFF. CDR3 coding DNA: TGTGCCAGCAGCGTCGGGACAGGAAACACCGGGGAGCTGTTTTTT. The rearrangement joins TRBV6-2 or TRBV6-3 to TRBJ2-2, with 8 bases fitting TRBD1. Trimming removed 6 bases from V and 2 bases from J; junction bases left unmatched: 5. Germline lookup yields CDR1 MNHEY and CDR2 SVGEGT. The CDR3 sequence is 15 residues long.